This T cell receptor (beta chain) was found in a study of cytomegalovirus exposure and HLA in healthy donors. About the research overall: Early released data comprised around 85 million unique TCRs from HLA-typed donors.

This CDR3 contains 16 residues. Losses at the gene ends were 7 bases for V and 1 base for J; bases not matched to a gene: 10. Germline CDR1 and CDR2: SQVTM and ANQGSEA. With 60 Vbeta and 13 Jbeta primers, the PCR was carried out. Sequencing used immunoSEQ multiplex PCR; TCRdb keeps in-frame clones, though not all of them. The table has roughly 150,000 clones, 65% to 80% seen once. This receptor was taken from a man in his forties in good health and CMV-seropositive. Specimen: PBMCs. The chain uses TRBV29-1 and TRBJ2-1, with 10 bases fitting TRBD2. The CDR3 DNA reads TGCAGCGCTCCACTGTCTAGCGGGAGATCCTACAATGAGCAGTTCTTC. It specifies CSAPLSSGRSYNEQFF.